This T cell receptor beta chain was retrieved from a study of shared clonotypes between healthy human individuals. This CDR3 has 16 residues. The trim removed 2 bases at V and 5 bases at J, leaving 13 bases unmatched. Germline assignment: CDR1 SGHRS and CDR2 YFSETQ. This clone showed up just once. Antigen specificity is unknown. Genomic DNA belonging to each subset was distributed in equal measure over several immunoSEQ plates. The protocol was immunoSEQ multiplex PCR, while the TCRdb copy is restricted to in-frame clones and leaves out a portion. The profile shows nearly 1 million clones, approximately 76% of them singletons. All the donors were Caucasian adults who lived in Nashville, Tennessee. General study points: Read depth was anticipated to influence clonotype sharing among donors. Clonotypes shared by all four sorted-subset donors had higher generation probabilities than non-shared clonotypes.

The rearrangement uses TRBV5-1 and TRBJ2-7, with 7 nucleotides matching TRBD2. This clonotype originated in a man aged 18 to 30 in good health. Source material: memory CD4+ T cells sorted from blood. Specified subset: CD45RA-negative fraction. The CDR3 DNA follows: TGCGCCAGCAGCTTCTCCCCCGGGACTACCAAGAACGAGCAGTACTTC. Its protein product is CASSFSPGTTKNEQYF.